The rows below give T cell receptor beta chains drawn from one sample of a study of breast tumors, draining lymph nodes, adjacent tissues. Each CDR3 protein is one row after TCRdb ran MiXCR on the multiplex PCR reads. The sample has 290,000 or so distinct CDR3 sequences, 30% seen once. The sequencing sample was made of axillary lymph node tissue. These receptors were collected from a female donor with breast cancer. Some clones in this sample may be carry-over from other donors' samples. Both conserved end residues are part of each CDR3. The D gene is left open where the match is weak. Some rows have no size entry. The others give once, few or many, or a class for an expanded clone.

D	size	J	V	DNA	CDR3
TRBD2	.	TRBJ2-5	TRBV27	TGTGCCAGCAGTTTTGGACTAGCGCCACAAGAGACCCAGTACTTC	CASSFGLAPQETQYF
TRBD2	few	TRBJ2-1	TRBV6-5	TGTGCCAGCAGTCCACGGGGAGGGGCGTTATCGGTCTCCTACAATGAGCAGTTCTTC	CASSPRGGALSVSYNEQFF
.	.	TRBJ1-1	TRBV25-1	TGTGCCAGGGATGGGGAGTATGTTAACACTGAAGCTTTCTTT	CARDGEYVNTEAFF
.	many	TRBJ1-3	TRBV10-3	TGTGCCACCGGACAGAACCTAAACACCATATATTTT	CATGQNLNTIYF
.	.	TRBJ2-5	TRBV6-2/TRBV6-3	TGTGCCAGCAGCTTCGTAATAGGGGCGGGGCGGGGCCAAGAGACCCAGTACTTC	CASSFVIGAGRGQETQYF
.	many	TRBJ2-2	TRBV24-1	TGTGCCACCAATGAGGGGCGCAACACCGGGGAGCTGTTTTTT	CATNEGRNTGELFF
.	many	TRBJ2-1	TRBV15	TGTGCCACCAGCAGAGTGGGGGGAGCCTACAATGAGCAGTTCTTC	CATSRVGGAYNEQFF
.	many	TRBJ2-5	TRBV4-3	TGCGCCAGCAGCCAGGAATTGCGAGAGACCCAGTACTTC	CASSQELRETQYF
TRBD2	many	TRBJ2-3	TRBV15	TGTGCCACCAGCCGACTAGCGGGAGTCTCTAGCACAGATACGCAGTATTTT	CATSRLAGVSSTDTQYF
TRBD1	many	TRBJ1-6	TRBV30	TGTGCCTGGAGACAGGGGGCTGGTTGGGATTCACCCCTCCACTTT	CAWRQGAGWDSPLHF
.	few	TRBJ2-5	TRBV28	TGTGCCAGCAGTTCCCCTGGGTGGGTGGAGACCCAGTACTTC	CASSSPGWVETQYF
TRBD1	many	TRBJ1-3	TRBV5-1	TGCGCCAGTCGGCGGGACAGGGCGAACACCATATATTTT	CASRRDRANTIYF
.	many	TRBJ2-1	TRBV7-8	TGTGCCAGCAGCAGTACTAGCTCCGATGAGCAGTTCTTC	CASSSTSSDEQFF
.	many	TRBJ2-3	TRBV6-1	TGTGCCAGCAGGGAGGGAGATACGCAGTATTTT	CASREGDTQYF
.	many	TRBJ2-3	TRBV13	TGTGCCAATGCCGGGATCACAGATACGCAGTATTTT	CANAGITDTQYF
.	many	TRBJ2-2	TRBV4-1	TGCGCCAGCGAAAAGGGCAGGGGTACCGGGGAGCTGTTTTTT	CASEKGRGTGELFF
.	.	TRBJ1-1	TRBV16	TGTGCCAGCAGCCCCTCAGGTCGGAAAGGGGGCACTGAAGCTTTCTTT	CASSPSGRKGGTEAFF
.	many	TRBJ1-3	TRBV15	TGTGCCACCAGCAGAGATGGGGGGGTCTCTGGAAACACCATATATTTT	CATSRDGGVSGNTIYF
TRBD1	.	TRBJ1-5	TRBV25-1	TGTGCCAGCAGTGCTAGGACAGGTGGTAATCAGCCCCAGCATTTT	CASSARTGGNQPQHF
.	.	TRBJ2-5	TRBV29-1	TGCAGCGTAACTAAGGGGGAGCAGTACTTC	CSVTKGEQYF
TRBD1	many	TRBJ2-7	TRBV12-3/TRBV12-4	TGTGCCAGCCGGGACAGGGTGACATACGAGCAGTACTTC	CASRDRVTYEQYF
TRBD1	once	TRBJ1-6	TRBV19	TGTGCCAGTAGTACCGGACAGGGGGTTTCCTCCTATAATTCACCCCTCCACTTT	CASSTGQGVSSYNSPLHF
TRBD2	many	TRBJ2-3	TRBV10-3	TGTGCCATCAGTGAGTCGTGGACTAGCGGCAGTGGCACAGATACGCAGTATTTT	CAISESWTSGSGTDTQYF
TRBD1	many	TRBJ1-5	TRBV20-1	TGCAGTGCCCAACGACAGGGCATTACCAATCAGCCCCAGCATTTT	CSAQRQGITNQPQHF
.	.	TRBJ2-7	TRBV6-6	TGTGCCAGCAGTTCACTGTACGGGCAGTACTTC	CASSSLYGQYF
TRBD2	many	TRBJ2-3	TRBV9	TGTGCCAGCAGCGTAGGTCGGACTAGCGGGAGTTGGGGACCGACTACAGATACGCAGTATTTT	CASSVGRTSGSWGPTTDTQYF
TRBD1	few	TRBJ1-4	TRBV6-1	TGTGCCAGCAGCTTACAGGGGACTAATGAAAAACTGTTTTTT	CASSLQGTNEKLFF
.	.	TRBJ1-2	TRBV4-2	TGTGCCAGCAGCCAAGTATTCGGGGACCTCAACTATGGCTACACCTTC	CASSQVFGDLNYGYTF
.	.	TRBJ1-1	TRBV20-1	TGCAGTGCTAGAGGCGGAGCGGGAGGCGTTGAAGCTTTCTTT	CSARGGAGGVEAFF
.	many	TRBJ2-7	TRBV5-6	TGTGCCAGCAGCCTCCTAGGAGGGGACTACGAGCAGTACTTC	CASSLLGGDYEQYF
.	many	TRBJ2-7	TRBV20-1	TGCAGTGCTCCTGGGCCCTACTACGAGCAGTACTTC	CSAPGPYYEQYF
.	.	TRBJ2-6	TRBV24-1	TGTGCCACCAGTCCAACGTTTGGAACGCCGGGGGTCGGGGAGGCCAACGTCCTGACTTTC	CATSPTFGTPGVGEANVLTF
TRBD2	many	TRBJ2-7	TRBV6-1	TGTGCCAGCGGTGGCGGGAGAGCCAGCTACGAGCAGTACTTC	CASGGGRASYEQYF
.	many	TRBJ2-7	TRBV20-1	TGCAGTGCTAGAGTGGCAGCCGACGAGCAGTACTTC	CSARVAADEQYF
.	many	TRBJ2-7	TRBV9	TGTGCCAGCAGCGTAGACCCGGGTGGAGCTCCCTACGAGCAGTACTTC	CASSVDPGGAPYEQYF
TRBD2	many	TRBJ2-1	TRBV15	TGTGCCACCAGGGGGACTAGCGGGAGTTCCTACAATGAGCAGTTCTTC	CATRGTSGSSYNEQFF
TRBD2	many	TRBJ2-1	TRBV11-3	TGTGCCAGCAGCTTAGGAGCGGGAGGGGGGTCGAGCTCCTACAATGAGCAGTTCTTC	CASSLGAGGGSSSYNEQFF
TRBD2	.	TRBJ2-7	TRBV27	TGTGCCAGCAATAGCCTGAAACTAGCGGGATCGACCGAGCAGTACTTC	CASNSLKLAGSTEQYF
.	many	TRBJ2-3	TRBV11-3	TGTGCCAGCAGCTTAGACCCCCAGCGAGATACGCAGTATTTT	CASSLDPQRDTQYF
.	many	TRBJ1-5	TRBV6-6	TGTGCCAGCAGTCCGCCTCAGGGCAGCGGCGGCCAGCCCCAGCATTTT	CASSPPQGSGGQPQHF
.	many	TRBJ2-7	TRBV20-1	TGCAGTGCCTCCGGGCAGGGAACCTACGAGCAGTACTTC	CSASGQGTYEQYF
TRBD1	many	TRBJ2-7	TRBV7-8	TGTGCCAGCAGCTGGATGGGACAGGTGGGCTACGAGCAGTACTTC	CASSWMGQVGYEQYF
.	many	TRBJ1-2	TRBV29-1	TGCAGCGTAGCCGGGACCCTCTATGGCTACACCTTC	CSVAGTLYGYTF
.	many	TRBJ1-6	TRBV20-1	TGCAGTGCTAGGGGAAGCTCCTATAATTCACCCCTCCACTTT	CSARGSSYNSPLHF
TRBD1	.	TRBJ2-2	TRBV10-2	TGCGCCAGCACCGGGACAGGGAACACCGGGGAGCTGTTTTTT	CASTGTGNTGELFF
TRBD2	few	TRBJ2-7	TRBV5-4	TGTGCCAGCAGCTCCCCTCCCCTAGCGGGAGTCTACGAGCAGTACTTC	CASSSPPLAGVYEQYF
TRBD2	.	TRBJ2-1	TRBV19	TGTGCCAGTAGGGCTAGCGGGAGGGCCAGGAAAGACGAGCAGTTCTTC	CASRASGRARKDEQFF
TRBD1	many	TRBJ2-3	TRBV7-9	TGTGCCAGCAGCCCCGTGGACAGGGGGCAAGATACGCAGTATTTT	CASSPVDRGQDTQYF
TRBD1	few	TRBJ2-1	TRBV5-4	TGTGCCAGCAGTTCTGACAGGGCAGAGGGGAACAATGAGCAGTTCTTC	CASSSDRAEGNNEQFF
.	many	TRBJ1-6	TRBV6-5	TGTGCCAGCAGTTCTAAGGTTCGGGACTCACCCCTCCACTTT	CASSSKVRDSPLHF
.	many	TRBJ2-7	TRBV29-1	TGCAGCGTTAGTGGGCTGCTGGAGCAGTACTTC	CSVSGLLEQYF
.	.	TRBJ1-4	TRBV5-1	TGCGCCAGCAGCTTGACAGGGTCCGGCGAAAAACTGTTTTTT	CASSLTGSGEKLFF
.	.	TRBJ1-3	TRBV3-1	TGTGCCAGCAGCCAAACCGGACGGAGTGGAAACACCATATATTTT	CASSQTGRSGNTIYF